The present entry profiles one T cell receptor beta chain with its context. In the original processing: The assay estimated nucleated cells by amplifying reference gene primers. Measured with immunoSEQ multiplex PCR; TCRdb has only the in-frame clones, and not every one. V, J and clone size were drawn from that table, and D and trimming were deduced from the DNA. The sample carries some 160,000 clones, 65% to 90% recorded once. Germline CDR1 is SGDLS and CDR2 is YYNGEE. The CDR3 is 16 amino acids. V shed 4 bases, J shed 2 bases, and the junction held 4 bases outside the gene matches. The sample is drawn from a study of blood T cell repertoires in COVID-19. Study as a whole: From T cells, B-cell-depleted T cells, or PBMCs came the material, which was cDNA or gDNA.

Material: peripheral blood. The V gene is TRBV9, the J gene TRBJ2-3; TRBD2 aligns across 13 bases. The clonotype comes from a human donor in a cohort sampled during active COVID-19. CDR3 region: CASSRGTSGDTDTQYF. CDR3 sequence (DNA): TGTGCCAGCAGCAGAGGGACTAGCGGGGACACAGATACGCAGTATTTT.